A selection of T cell receptor beta chains follows, all from one sample in a study of blood T cell repertoires in COVID-19. The table came from immunoSEQ multiplex PCR; TCRdb's copy has only in-frame clones and leaves some out. The sample consists of fewer than 90,000 clones, over 65% of them appearing once. The sample taken for sequencing was peripheral blood. These receptor sequences come from a human donor in a cohort sampled during active COVID-19. The CDR3 runs from the conserved cysteine through the conserved F or W.

>TRBJ1-3|TRBV18
CASSPQGTGNTIYF
>TRBJ1-1|TRBV6-5
CASIVGGQTEAFF
>TRBJ2-7|TRBV4-2
CASSPSRAAGYEQYF
>TRBJ2-3|TRBV18
CASSPFSRDTQYF
>TRBJ1-6|TRBV3-1/TRBV3-2
CASSQGGSIGSPLHF
>TRBJ2-3|TRBV7-2
CASSRGIATDTQYF
>TRBJ1-5|TRBV27
CASSQQGRNNQPQHF
>TRBJ2-5|TRBV7-2
CASSPNRRQETQYF
>TRBJ1-5|TRBV11-2
CASSLGRDQPQHF
>TRBJ1-2|TRBV5-1
CASGGDYGYTF
>TRBJ2-5|TRBV29-1
CSVEPSTSGGETQYF
>TRBJ1-2|TRBV4-1
CASSPQTSGRGYTF
>TRBJ2-3|TRBV24-1
CATSDPGRQGLDTQYF
>TRBJ2-1|TRBV4-1
CASSRGLADYNEQFF
>TRBJ2-7|TRBV27
CASSPGGQGNTYEQYF
>TRBJ1-6|TRBV7-9
CASSWGDNSPLHF
>TRBJ1-1|TRBV6-5
CASSYLRRGTEAFF
>TRBJ1-5|TRBV6-6
CASSQRAGGSQPQHF
>TRBJ2-3|TRBV28
CALSPGRVADTQYF
>TRBJ1-2|TRBV3-1/TRBV3-2
CASSQTGEPYYGYTF
>TRBJ1-1|TRBV11-2
CASSLGPGETEAFF
>TRBJ1-1|TRBV7-8
CASSLIGGLNTEAFF
>TRBJ1-5|TRBV6-5
CASGGGPQHF
>TRBJ2-3|TRBV9
CASSVDFTSGGRTDTQYF
>TRBJ1-5|TRBV2
CASSEARGASNQPQHF
>TRBJ2-7|TRBV30
CAWAIGTSGGTEQYF
>TRBJ1-2|TRBV5-1
CASSSQGAARGYTF
>TRBJ1-1|TRBV15
CATSRDRTGGTEAFF
>TRBJ2-7|TRBV25-1
CASSGSGTGAYEQYF
>TRBJ1-6|TRBV14
CASSRLGDRGIAPLHF
>TRBJ2-5|TRBV18
CASSKIGRGLQETQYF
>TRBJ2-3|TRBV28
CASSLWTGGADTQYF
>TRBJ2-3|TRBV4-1
CASSPDVSDTQYF
>TRBJ2-6|TRBV24-1
CATAGDSGANVLTF
>TRBJ2-1|TRBV15
CATRDRQGGKEFF
>TRBJ1-1|TRBV4-2
CASSQDNGGDTEAFF
>TRBJ2-1|TRBV5-1
CASSPLGSTVMNEQFF
>TRBJ1-4|TRBV4-1
CASSLRVATNEKLFF
>TRBJ2-7|TRBV19
CASSIQWSYEQYF
>TRBJ1-3|TRBV30
CAWSRGDSGNTIYF
>TRBJ1-5|TRBV2
CASSSGTGSNQPQHF
>TRBJ2-5|TRBV19
CASRSFKGSGETQYF
>TRBJ2-3|TRBV9
CASSPTGQADTQYF
>TRBJ2-2|TRBV2
CASSGQGRNTGELFF
>TRBJ1-1|TRBV19
CASRAGGKNTEAFF
>TRBJ2-7|TRBV30
CAWSVTRVGEQYF
>TRBJ2-3|TRBV9
CASSVLGVSTDTQYF
>TRBJ2-7|TRBV4-1
CASSQEGQPVYEQYF
>TRBJ2-3|TRBV7-3
CASSLRGGTSTDTQYF
>TRBJ2-4|TRBV28
CASSPGTGGLKNIQYF
>TRBJ1-2|TRBV3-1/TRBV3-2
CASSQEVGRLYGYTF